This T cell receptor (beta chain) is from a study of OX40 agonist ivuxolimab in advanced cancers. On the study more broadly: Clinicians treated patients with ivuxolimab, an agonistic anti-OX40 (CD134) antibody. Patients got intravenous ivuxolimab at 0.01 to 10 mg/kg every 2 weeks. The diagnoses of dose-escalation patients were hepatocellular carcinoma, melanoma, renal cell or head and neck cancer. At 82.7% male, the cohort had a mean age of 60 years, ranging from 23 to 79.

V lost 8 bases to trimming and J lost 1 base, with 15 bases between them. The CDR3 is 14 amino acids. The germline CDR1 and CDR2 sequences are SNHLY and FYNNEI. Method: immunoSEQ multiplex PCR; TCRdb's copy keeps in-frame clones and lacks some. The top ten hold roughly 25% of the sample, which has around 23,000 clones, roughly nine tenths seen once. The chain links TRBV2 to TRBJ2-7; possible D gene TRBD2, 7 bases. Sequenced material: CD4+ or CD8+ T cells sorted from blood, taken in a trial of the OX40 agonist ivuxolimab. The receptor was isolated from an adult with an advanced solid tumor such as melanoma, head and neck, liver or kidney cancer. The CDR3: CASPDRGASYEQYF. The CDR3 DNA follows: TGTGCCAGCCCTGACCGGGGGGCTTCCTACGAGCAGTACTTC.